This T cell receptor beta chain was sequenced during a study of PD-1 blockade in classical Hodgkin lymphoma. Whole-study context: Patients were dosed intravenously with nivolumab at 3 mg/kg every 2 weeks. Overall study findings and caveats: Baseline TCR diversity was reportedly lower in newly diagnosed patients than healthy donors. TCR diversity in CD4+, not CD8+, cells rose significantly by C4D1.

Profiled with immunoSEQ multiplex PCR; TCRdb holds only in-frame clones, not every one. The table shows about 18,000 clones, with roughly three quarters occurring only once. As concerns this clone: Its cognate antigen is unknown.

The germline V gene has CDR1 LGHNA and CDR2 YSLEER. The CDR3 is 13 amino acids. Trimming took off 5 bases at V and 6 bases at J, with 14 bases between the two ends. Autologous stem cell transplantation was followed by relapse in every patient, and brentuximab vedotin exposure varied. Sequencing was performed on peripheral blood mononuclear cells (PBMCs), taken before the second cycle of nivolumab. This chain uses TRBV4-3 with TRBJ2-7, with a possible D match to TRBD1 (6 bases). The clonotype comes from a human donor with classical Hodgkin lymphoma. CDR3: CASSFYQGSEQYF. The CDR3 bases are TGCGCCAGCAGCTTTTATCAGGGGAGCGAGCAGTACTTC.